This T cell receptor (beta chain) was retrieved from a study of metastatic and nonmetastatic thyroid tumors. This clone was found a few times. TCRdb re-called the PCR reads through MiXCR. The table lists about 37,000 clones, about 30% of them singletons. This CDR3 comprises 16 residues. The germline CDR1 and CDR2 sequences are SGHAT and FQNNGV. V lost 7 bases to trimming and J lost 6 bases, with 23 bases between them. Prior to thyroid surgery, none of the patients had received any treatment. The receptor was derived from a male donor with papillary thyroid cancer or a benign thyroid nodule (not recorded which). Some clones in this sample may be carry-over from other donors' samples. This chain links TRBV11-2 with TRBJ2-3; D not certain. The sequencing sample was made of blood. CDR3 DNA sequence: TGTGCCAGCACCCTGACAACAGTGGGTATTGGGGATACGCAGTATTTT. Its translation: CASTLTTVGIGDTQYF.